This T cell receptor (beta chain) originates from a study of OX40 agonist ivuxolimab in advanced cancers. General study findings and limits: Clonal expansion in partial responders at 0.1-3.0 mg/kg ranked among the lowest. Antigens targeted by the expanded peripheral T cells were not determined.

TCRdb keeps only in-frame clones here, not all; method: immunoSEQ multiplex PCR. Here the sample spans 62,000 or so clones, 85% being singletons. In the case of this clone: Its matching antigen is unknown.

The germline V gene has CDR1 LGHNA and CDR2 YSLEER. The V end was cut by 1 base, the J end by 2 bases, with 14 bases between. CDR3 size: 16 residues. Sequenced here: CD4+ or CD8+ T cells sorted from blood, sampled in a trial of the OX40 agonist ivuxolimab. V usage is TRBV4-3 and J usage is TRBJ1-1, with D maybe TRBD1 (5 bases). This TCR was sampled from an adult with an advanced solid tumor such as melanoma, head and neck, liver or kidney cancer. For the CDR3, the DNA is TGCGCCAGCAGCCAAGGGAGGGGTGTACGCAACACTGAAGCTTTCTTT. It specifies CASSQGRGVRNTEAFF.